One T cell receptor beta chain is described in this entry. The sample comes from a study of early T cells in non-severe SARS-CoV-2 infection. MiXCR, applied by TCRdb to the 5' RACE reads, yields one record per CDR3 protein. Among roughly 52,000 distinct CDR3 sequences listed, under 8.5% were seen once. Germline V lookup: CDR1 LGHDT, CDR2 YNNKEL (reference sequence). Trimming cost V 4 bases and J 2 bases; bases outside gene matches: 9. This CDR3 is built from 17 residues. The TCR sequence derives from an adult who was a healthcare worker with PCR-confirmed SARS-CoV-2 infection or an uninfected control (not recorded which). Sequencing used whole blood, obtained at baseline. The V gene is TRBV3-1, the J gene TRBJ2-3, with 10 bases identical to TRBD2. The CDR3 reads CASSPTYSGGNTDTQYF. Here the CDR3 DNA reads TGTGCCAGCAGCCCTACTTATAGCGGGGGGAACACAGATACGCAGTATTTT.